Presented here are 3 T cell receptor beta chains from one specimen sequenced in a study of T cells in Graves' hyperthyroidism and ophthalmopathy. Amplification of TCR beta CDR3 regions used RNA as the template. The TCR CDR3 first-round RT-PCR relied on the HTBI primer set. TCRdb re-analysed the multiplex PCR reads in MiXCR, keeping a single row per CDR3 protein. Among 500,000 to 550,000 distinct CDR3 sequences, 20% to 25% were seen once, and the ten largest hold about 26%. Sample: blood. Every receptor here comes from a man younger than 30 with Graves' hyperthyroidism.

This clonotype was observed at least ten times. The J gene is TRBJ1-5, the V gene TRBV6-1, with unresolved D. The V end was cut by 6 bases, the J end by 5 bases, with 14 bases between. CDR3 length: 14 amino acids. Germline V CDR1 and CDR2: MNHNS, SASEGT. The CDR3 loop is CASRALDGYQPQHF. The CDR3 coding sequence is TGTGCCAGCAGGGCCCTAGACGGATATCAGCCCCAGCATTTT.

This clonotype was seen more than once but under ten times. The rearrangement links TRBV5-1 to TRBJ2-7; D may be TRBD2 (7 bases). CDR1 is SGHRS and CDR2 is YFSETQ in the germline V gene. Trimming shortened V by 2 bases and J by 4 bases, and 16 bases separated the two germline ends. This CDR3 contains 15 residues. CDR3 DNA sequence: TGCGCCAGCAGCTTTTATCCGGGGGGCGATTACGAGCAGTACTTC. Its translation is CASSFYPGGDYEQYF.

This clonotype was observed at least ten times. The chain links TRBV6-1 to TRBJ1-1; perhaps TRBD1 as D (5 bases). Germline CDR1 and CDR2: MNHNS and SASEGT. The CDR3 consists of 12 residues. V lost 5 bases to trimming and J lost 8 bases, with 12 bases between them. The CDR3 bases are TGTGCCAGCAGTCCCGGACACCCGGAAGCTTTCTTT. It specifies CASSPGHPEAFF.